The clone carrying this TCR beta chain was seen more than once but under ten times. As yet, its antigen is unknown. The sequenced fragment ends 3 residues before the CDR3 boundary, so the rest is inferred from the germline J gene. This specimen comes from a study of T cell clonality in common variable immunodeficiency. Points from the study as a whole: Shared TCRbeta clones were fewer between CVID subjects than controls. Fewer deletions and N-nucleotide insertions were reportedly seen in common variable immunodeficiency TCR beta sequences.

Trimming removed 5 bases from V and 6 bases from J; junction bases left unmatched: 9. The V gene's germline CDR1 is SNHLY and CDR2 FYNNEI. The CDR3 runs to 15 residues. Produced via immunoSEQ multiplex PCR; TCRdb's table is partial and in-frame only. The sample holds 25,000 to 30,000 clones, and no clone turns up only once. J is TRBJ2-5 and V is TRBV2, with TRBD1 matching 10 bases. The sequence derives from a human donor with common variable immunodeficiency. The source material was peripheral blood mononuclear cells. CDR3 DNA (partial): TGTGCCAGCAGTCCTGAGACAGGGGGCGGGAAGACC. Translating it yields CASSPETGGGKT. Given in full, the CDR3 is CASSPETGGGKTQYF. The whole variable domain, remainder taken from reference TRBV2 and TRBJ2-5, is EPEVTQTPSHQVTQMGQEVILRCVPISNHLYFYWYRQILGQKVEFLVSFYNNEISEKSEIFDDQFSVERPDGSNFTLKIRSTKLEDSAMYFCASSPETGGGKTQYFGPGTRLLVL.